The sequence of this TCR beta chain was determined in a study of post-analysis software for immune sequencing data. This clonotype showed up just a few times. Antigen specificity is unknown. This sequence may be a read error, since a much larger clone differs from it by one base. The TCR beta cDNA libraries contained unique molecular identifiers. TCRdb analysed the PCR reads with MiXCR anew, one entry per CDR3 protein. In the table there are some 190,000 distinct CDR3 sequences, 29% of which are singletons. Study-level results: Roughly five TRBV segments, including TRBV5-6, TRBV5-1 and TRBV20-1, were more frequent in patients than controls.

V lost 1 base and J lost 11, with 16 bases in between. The germline gives CDR1 SGHRS, CDR2 YFSETQ. The CDR3 contains 14 residues. This TCR was recovered from a girl aged 2-17 years with multiple sclerosis. The sequencing sample was made of blood. The gene calls are TRBV5-1 and TRBJ2-4; D perhaps matches TRBD1 (7 bases). The CDR3 nucleotides are TGCGCCAGCAGCTTGCCGACAGGGAGGAACGTTCAGTACTTC. Translating it yields CASSLPTGRNVQYF. The full variable domain, with the rest looked up from reference TRBV5-1 and TRBJ2-4, is KAGVTQTPRYLIKTRGQQVTLSCSPISGHRSVSWYQQTPGQGLQFLFEYFSETQRNKGNFPGRFSGRQFSNSRSEMNVSTLELGDSALYLCASSLPTGRNVQYFGAGTRLSVL.